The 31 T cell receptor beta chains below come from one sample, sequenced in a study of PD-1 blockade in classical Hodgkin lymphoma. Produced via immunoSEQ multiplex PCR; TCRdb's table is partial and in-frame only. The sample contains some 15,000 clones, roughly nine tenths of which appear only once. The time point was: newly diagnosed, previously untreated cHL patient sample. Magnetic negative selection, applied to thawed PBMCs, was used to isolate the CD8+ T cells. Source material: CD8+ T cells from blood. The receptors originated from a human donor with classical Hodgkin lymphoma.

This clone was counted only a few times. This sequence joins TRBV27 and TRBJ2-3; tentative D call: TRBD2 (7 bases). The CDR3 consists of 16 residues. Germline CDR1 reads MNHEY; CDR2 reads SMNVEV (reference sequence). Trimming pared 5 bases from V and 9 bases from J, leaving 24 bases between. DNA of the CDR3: TGTGCCAGCAGTCCCCTCCTAGGGGGGGGAGTCGGAACGCAGTATTTT. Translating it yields CASSPLLGGGVGTQYF.

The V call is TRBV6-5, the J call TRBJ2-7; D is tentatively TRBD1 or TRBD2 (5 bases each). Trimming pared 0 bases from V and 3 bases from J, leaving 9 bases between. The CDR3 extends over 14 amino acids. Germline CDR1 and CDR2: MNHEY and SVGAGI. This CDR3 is CASSYSEGNYEQYF. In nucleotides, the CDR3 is TGTGCCAGCAGTTACTCTGAGGGGAACTACGAGCAGTACTTC.

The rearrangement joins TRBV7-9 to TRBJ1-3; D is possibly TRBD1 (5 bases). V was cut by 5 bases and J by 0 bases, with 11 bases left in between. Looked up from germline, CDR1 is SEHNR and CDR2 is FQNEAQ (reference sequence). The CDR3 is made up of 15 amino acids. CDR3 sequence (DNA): TGTGCCAGCAGCCTGACAGAGCCCTCTGGAAACACCATATATTTT. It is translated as CASSLTEPSGNTIYF.

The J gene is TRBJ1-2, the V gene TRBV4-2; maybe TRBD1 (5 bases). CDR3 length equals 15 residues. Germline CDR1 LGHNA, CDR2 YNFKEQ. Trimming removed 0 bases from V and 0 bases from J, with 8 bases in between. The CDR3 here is CASSQDRGANYGYTF. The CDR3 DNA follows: TGTGCCAGCAGCCAAGATCGGGGGGCTAACTATGGCTACACCTTC.

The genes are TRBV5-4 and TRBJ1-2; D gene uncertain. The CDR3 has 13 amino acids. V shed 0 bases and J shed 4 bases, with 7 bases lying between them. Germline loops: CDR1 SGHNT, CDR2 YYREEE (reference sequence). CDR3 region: CASSLDGPYGYTF. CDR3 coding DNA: TGTGCCAGCAGCTTGGACGGCCCCTATGGCTACACCTTC.

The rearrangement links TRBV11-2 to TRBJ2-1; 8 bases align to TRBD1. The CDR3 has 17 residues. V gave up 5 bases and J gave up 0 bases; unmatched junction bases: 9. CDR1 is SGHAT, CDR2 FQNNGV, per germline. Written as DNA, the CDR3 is TGTGCCAGCAGCCCAGGGGGCTCAACAGTCTCCTACAATGAGCAGTTCTTC. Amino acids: CASSPGGSTVSYNEQFF. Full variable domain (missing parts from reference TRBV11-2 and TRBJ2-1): EAGVAQSPRYKIIEKRQSVAFWCNPISGHATLYWYQQILGQGPKLLIQFQNNGVVDDSQLPKDRFSAERLKGVDSTLKIQPAKLEDSAVYLCASSPGGSTVSYNEQFFGPGTRLTVL.

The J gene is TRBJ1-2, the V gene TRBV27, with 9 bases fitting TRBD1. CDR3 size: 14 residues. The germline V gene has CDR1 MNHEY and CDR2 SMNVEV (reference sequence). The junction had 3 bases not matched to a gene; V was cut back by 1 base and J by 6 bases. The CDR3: CASSLYRGLDGYTF. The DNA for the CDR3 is TGTGCCAGCAGTTTATACAGGGGGCTCGATGGCTACACCTTC.

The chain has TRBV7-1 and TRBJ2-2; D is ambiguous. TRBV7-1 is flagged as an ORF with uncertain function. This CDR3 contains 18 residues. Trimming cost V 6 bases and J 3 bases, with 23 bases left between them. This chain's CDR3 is CASSEQQLGDVDTGELFF. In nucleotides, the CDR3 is TGTGCCAGCAGTGAGCAGCAGTTAGGAGACGTCGACACCGGGGAGCTGTTTTTT.

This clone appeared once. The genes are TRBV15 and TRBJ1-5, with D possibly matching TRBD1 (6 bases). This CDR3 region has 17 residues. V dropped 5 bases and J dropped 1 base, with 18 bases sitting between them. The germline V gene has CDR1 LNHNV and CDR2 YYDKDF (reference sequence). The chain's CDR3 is CATSGTLKGGSNQPQHF. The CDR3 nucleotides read TGTGCCACCAGCGGAACCCTCAAGGGGGGGAGCAATCAGCCCCAGCATTTT.

The CDR3 DNA sequence: TGTGCCAGCAGCCCCGGGATCCCTGCCTACGAGCAGTACTTC. It encodes CASSPGIPAYEQYF. This rearrangement joins TRBV5-5 to TRBJ2-7; D is possibly TRBD2 (5 bases). Germline assignment: CDR1 SGHKS and CDR2 YYEKEE (reference sequence). The CDR3 loop spans 14 amino acids. V lost 4 bases and J lost 2, with 13 bases in between.

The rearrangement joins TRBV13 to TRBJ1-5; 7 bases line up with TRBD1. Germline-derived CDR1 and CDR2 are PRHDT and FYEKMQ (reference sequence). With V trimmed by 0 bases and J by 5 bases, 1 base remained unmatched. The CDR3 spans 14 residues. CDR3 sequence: CASSLGRGDQPQHF. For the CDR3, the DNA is TGTGCCAGCAGCTTAGGCAGGGGGGATCAGCCCCAGCATTTT. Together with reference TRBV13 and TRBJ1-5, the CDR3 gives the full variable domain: AAGVIQSPRHLIKEKRETATLKCYPIPRHDTVYWYQQGPGQDPQFLISFYEKMQSDKGSIPDRFSAQQFSDYHSELNMSSLELGDSALYFCASSLGRGDQPQHFGDGTRLSIL.

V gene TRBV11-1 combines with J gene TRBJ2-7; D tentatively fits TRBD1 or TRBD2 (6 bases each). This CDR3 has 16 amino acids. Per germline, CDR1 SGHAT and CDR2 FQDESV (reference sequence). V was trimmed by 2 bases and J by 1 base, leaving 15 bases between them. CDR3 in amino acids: CASSLYKGGLSYEQYF. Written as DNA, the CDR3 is TGTGCCAGCAGCTTATATAAGGGGGGCCTTTCCTACGAGCAGTACTTC.

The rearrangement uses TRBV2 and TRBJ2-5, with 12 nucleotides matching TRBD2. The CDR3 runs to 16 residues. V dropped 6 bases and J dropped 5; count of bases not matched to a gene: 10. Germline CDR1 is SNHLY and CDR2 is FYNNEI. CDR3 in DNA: TGTGCCAGCAGGGAACTAGCGGGAGGTTATTGGGAGACCCAGTACTTC. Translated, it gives CASRELAGGYWETQYF.

CDR3 nucleotides: TGTGCCAGCAGTTTTTTGGCTAGCCAGGGCGCTGAGCAGTTCTTC. It is translated as CASSFLASQGAEQFF. The rearrangement links TRBV2 to TRBJ2-1; the D gene could be TRBD1 or TRBD2 (5 bases each). Trimming pared 5 bases from V and 9 bases from J, leaving 20 bases between. This CDR3 contains 15 residues. Germline CDR1 is SNHLY and CDR2 is FYNNEI.

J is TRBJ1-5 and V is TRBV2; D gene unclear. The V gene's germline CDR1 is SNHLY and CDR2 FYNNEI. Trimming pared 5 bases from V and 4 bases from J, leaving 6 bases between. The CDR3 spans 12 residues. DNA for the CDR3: TGTGCCAGCAGTTTCGTTAATCAGCCCCAGCATTTT. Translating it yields CASSFVNQPQHF.

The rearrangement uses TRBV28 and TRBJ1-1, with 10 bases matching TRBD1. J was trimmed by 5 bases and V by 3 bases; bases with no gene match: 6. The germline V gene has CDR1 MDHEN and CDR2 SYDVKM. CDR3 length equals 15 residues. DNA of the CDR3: TGTGCCAGCAGTTTCGGGGGACAGGGGTATACTGAAGCTTTCTTT. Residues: CASSFGGQGYTEAFF.

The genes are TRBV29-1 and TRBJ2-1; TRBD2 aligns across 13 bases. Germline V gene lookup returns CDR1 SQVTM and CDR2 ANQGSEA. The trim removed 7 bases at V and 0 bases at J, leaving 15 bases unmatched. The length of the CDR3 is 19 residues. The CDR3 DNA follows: TGCAGCGCCCCCCCCATGACTAGCGGGAGGCCTAGCTCCTACAATGAGCAGTTCTTC. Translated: CSAPPMTSGRPSSYNEQFF.

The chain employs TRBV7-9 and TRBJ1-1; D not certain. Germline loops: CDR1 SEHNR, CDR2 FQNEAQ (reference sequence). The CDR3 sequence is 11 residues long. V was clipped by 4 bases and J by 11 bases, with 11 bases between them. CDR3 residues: CASSSGPAAFF. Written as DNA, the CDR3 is TGTGCCAGCAGCTCCGGGCCGGCGGCTTTCTTT.

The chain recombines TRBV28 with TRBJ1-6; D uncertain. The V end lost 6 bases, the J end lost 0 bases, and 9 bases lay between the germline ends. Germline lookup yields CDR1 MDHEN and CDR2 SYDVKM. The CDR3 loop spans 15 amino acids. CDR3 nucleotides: TGTGCCAGCAGCCAGGAGAGCTCCTATAATTCACCCCTCCACTTT. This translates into CASSQESSYNSPLHF.

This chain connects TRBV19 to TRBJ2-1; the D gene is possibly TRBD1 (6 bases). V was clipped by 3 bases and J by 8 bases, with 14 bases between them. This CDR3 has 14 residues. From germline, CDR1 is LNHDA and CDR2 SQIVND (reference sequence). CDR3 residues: CASSITFGGYEQFF. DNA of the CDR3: TGTGCCAGTAGTATCACTTTTGGGGGCTATGAGCAGTTCTTC.

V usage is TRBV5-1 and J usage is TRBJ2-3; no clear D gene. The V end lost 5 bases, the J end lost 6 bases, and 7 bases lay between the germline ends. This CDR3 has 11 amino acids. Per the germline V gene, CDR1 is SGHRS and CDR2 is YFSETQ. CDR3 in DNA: TGCGCCAGCAGATTACTCGATACGCAGTATTTT. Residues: CASRLLDTQYF.

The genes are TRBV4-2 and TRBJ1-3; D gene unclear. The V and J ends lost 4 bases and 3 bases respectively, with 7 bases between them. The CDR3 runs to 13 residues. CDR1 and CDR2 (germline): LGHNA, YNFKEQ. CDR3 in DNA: TGTGCCAGCAGCCCCAGAAATGGAAACACCATATATTTT. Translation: CASSPRNGNTIYF.

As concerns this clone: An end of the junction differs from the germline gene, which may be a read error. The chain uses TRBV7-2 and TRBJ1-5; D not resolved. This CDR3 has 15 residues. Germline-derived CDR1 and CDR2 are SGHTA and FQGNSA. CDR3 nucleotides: TGTGCCAGCAGTTTAGTGGGAGTTAGCAATCAGCCCCAGCATTTT. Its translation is CASSLVGVSNQPQHF.

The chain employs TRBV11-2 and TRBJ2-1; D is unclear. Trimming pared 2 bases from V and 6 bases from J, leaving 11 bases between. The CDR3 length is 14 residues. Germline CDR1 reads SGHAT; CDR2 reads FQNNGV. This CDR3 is CASSLSGLGNEQFF. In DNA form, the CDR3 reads TGTGCCAGCAGCTTAAGTGGTCTGGGCAATGAGCAGTTCTTC.

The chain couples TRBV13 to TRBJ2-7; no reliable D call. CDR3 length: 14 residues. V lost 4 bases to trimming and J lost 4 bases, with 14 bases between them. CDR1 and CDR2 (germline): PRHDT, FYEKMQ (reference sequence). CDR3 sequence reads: CASSSTAISYEQYF. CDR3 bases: TGTGCCAGCAGCTCAACAGCTATTTCGTACGAGCAGTACTTC.

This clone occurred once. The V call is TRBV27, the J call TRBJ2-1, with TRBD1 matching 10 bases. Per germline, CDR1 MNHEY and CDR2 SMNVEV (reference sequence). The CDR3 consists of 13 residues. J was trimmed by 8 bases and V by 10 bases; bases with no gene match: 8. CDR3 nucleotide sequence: TGTGCCACCAGGGACAGGGGAATGGATGAGCAGTTCTTC. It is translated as CATRDRGMDEQFF.

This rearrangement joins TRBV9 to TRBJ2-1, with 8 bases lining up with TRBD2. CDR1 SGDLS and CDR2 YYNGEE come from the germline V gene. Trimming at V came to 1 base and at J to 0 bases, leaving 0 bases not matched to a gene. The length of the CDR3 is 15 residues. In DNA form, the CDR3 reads TGTGCCAGCAGCGTAAGCGGGAGCTCCTACAATGAGCAGTTCTTC. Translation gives CASSVSGSSYNEQFF.

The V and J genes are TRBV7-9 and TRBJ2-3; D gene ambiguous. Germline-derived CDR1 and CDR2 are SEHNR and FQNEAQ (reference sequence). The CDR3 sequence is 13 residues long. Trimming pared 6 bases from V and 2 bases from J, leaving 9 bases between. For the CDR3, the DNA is TGTGCCAGCAGGGACCAAAACACAGATACGCAGTATTTT. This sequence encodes CASRDQNTDTQYF.

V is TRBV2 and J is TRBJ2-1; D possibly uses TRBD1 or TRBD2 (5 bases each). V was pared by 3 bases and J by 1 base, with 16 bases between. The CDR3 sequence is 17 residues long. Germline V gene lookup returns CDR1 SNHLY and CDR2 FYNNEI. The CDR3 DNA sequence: TGTGCCAGCAGTGATTCCTTTTTGGGGGAGTCCTACAATGAGCAGTTCTTC. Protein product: CASSDSFLGESYNEQFF.

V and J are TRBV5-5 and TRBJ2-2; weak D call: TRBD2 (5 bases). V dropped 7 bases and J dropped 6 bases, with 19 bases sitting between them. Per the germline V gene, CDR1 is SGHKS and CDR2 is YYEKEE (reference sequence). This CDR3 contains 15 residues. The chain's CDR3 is CASFTPGIHPGELFF. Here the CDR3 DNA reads TGTGCCAGCTTCACTCCCGGGATCCACCCCGGGGAGCTGTTTTTT. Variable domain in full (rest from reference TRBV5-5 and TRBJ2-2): DAGVTQSPTHLIKTRGQQVTLRCSPISGHKSVSWYQQVLGQGPQFIFQYYEKEERGRGNFPDRFSARQFPNYSSELNVNALLLGDSALYLCASFTPGIHPGELFFGEGSRLTVL.

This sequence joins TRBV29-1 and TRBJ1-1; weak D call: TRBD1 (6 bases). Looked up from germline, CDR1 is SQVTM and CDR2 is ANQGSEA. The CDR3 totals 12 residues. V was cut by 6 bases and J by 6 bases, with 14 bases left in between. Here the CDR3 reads CSVASGQPEAFF. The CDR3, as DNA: TGCAGCGTCGCCTCCGGACAGCCTGAAGCTTTCTTT.